The clone carrying this T cell receptor beta chain occurred a few times. Its specificity is unknown. The data originate from a study of T cell repertoires in cytomegalovirus infection. The overall study: It was the public TCR beta signatures that indicated both CMV infection and matching HLA type.

The CDR3 sequence is 15 residues long. V dropped 6 bases and J dropped 5 bases, with 18 bases sitting between them. Study conclusions and caveats: Adding up the frequency of public TCR beta families identified people who carried CMV plus the relevant HLA.

TCRdb re-derived calls from the reads in MiXCR, one entry per CDR3 protein. The table has around 530,000 distinct CDR3 sequences, about 17% seen once. V and J are TRBV12-3 or TRBV12-4 and TRBJ2-3; no clear D gene. Sequenced input: CD8+ T cells from PBMCs. This sequence originates from a human donor in good health (CMV status not recorded). Some clones in this sample may be carry-over from other donors' samples. In DNA, the CDR3 is TGTGCCAGCAGCTCGTCCCGACCCGAGAGAGATACGCAGTATTTT. Its translation is CASSSSRPERDTQYF.